The 22 T cell receptor beta chains presented below share a single source sample, sequenced in a study of T-cell reconstitution after alpha-beta-depleted transplantation in children. Unique molecular identifiers were incorporated when the TCRbeta library was constructed. TCRdb itself ran the PCR reads through MiXCR, one entry per CDR3 protein. In the table there are about 500,000 distinct CDR3 sequences, 32% of which are singletons. This material consisted of PBMCs from the stem cell graft donor, taken from the stem cell graft. The receptor set was obtained from a human donor who donated a stem cell graft to a child with aplastic anemia.

This clonotype has only a few counts. J is TRBJ2-3 and V is TRBV12-3 or TRBV12-4; D uncertain. V dropped 5 bases and J dropped 7 bases, with 10 bases sitting between them. The CDR3 runs to 12 residues. DNA for the CDR3: TGTGCCAGCAGTCCTCAGAGAAATACGCAGTATTTT. It yields the protein CASSPQRNTQYF.

The chain is built from TRBV18 and TRBJ2-1, with D tentatively TRBD1 (5 bases). Trimming took 3 bases from V and 7 from J, leaving 13 bases between them. Germline lookup yields CDR1 KGHSH and CDR2 LQKENI. This CDR3 comprises 14 residues. The CDR3 nucleotides read TGTGCCAGCTCACCTCAGGGTATAGTGAATGAGCAGTTCTTC. Protein product: CASSPQGIVNEQFF. Together with reference TRBV18 and TRBJ2-1, the CDR3 gives the full variable domain: NAGVMQNPRHLVRRRGQEARLRCSPMKGHSHVYWYRQLPEEGLKFMVYLQKENIIDESGMPKERFSAEFPKEGPSILRIQQVVRGDSAAYFCASSPQGIVNEQFFGPGTRLTVL.

The V call is TRBV7-3, the J call TRBJ2-2; D might be TRBD2 (7 bases). The germline V gene encodes CDR1 SGHTA and CDR2 FQGTGA. This CDR3 has 16 amino acids. V was trimmed by 5 bases and J by 5 bases, leaving 18 bases between them. The chain's CDR3 is CASSPPGRGGTGELFF. DNA of the CDR3: TGTGCCAGCAGCCCCCCAGGGAGGGGGGGGACCGGGGAGCTGTTTTTT. Full variable domain (rest looked up from reference TRBV7-3 and TRBJ2-2): GAGVSQTPSNKVTEKGKYVELRCDPISGHTALYWYRQSLGQGPEFLIYFQGTGAADDSGLPNDRFFAVRPEGSVSTLKIQRTERGDSAVYLCASSPPGRGGTGELFFGEGSRLTVL.

The chain employs TRBV29-1 and TRBJ2-5, with 10 bases aligning to TRBD2. Germline loops: CDR1 SQVTM, CDR2 ANQGSEA. J was trimmed by 3 bases and V by 4 bases; bases with no gene match: 5. CDR3 size: 14 residues. CDR3 region: CSVVGLAGEETQYF. In nucleotides, the CDR3 is TGCAGCGTTGTAGGGCTAGCGGGAGAAGAGACCCAGTACTTC.

The chain uses TRBV5-4 and TRBJ2-7, with 9 nucleotides matching TRBD1. CDR1 is SGHNT and CDR2 is YYREEE in the germline V gene (reference sequence). The CDR3 is made up of 15 amino acids. The junction had 11 bases not matched to a gene; V was cut back by 4 bases and J by 6 bases. The CDR3: CASSGTHGQGSEQYF. CDR3 in DNA: TGTGCCAGCAGCGGGACCCACGGACAGGGGAGCGAGCAGTACTTC. The whole variable domain, filled in from reference TRBV5-4 and TRBJ2-7, reads ETGVTQSPTHLIKTRGQQVTLRCSSQSGHNTVSWYQQALGQGPQFIFQYYREEENGRGNFPPRFSGLQFPNYSSELNVNALELDDSALYLCASSGTHGQGSEQYFGPGTRLTVT.

The V call is TRBV4-3, the J call TRBJ1-4; 12 positions agree with TRBD1. Trimming cost V 2 bases and J 4 bases; bases outside gene matches: 11. This CDR3 region has 19 residues. The germline CDR1 and CDR2 sequences are LGHNA and YSLEER. CDR3 residues: CASSQTGPGQGAYNEKLFF. DNA for the CDR3: TGCGCCAGCAGCCAAACCGGCCCGGGACAGGGGGCATATAATGAAAAACTGTTTTTT.

V and J are TRBV7-9 and TRBJ1-4; D unclear. Trimming stripped 5 bases from V and 0 bases from J, with 7 bases between. Germline V lookup: CDR1 SEHNR, CDR2 FQNEAQ (reference sequence). This CDR3 spans 14 amino acids. The CDR3 reads CASSPETTNEKLFF. In DNA form, the CDR3 reads TGTGCCAGCAGCCCGGAAACAACTAATGAAAAACTGTTTTTT.

This clonotype has only a few counts. The DNA of the CDR3 is TGCGCCAGCAGCTTGGGACAGGGGACCGAGCAGTACGTC. Protein sequence: CASSLGQGTEQYV. This chain joins TRBV5-1 and TRBJ2-7; the match to TRBD1 covers 8 bases. Unmatched junction bases numbered 2, after V lost 0 bases and J lost 6 bases. The CDR3 is made up of 13 amino acids. The germline V gene encodes CDR1 SGHRS and CDR2 YFSETQ.

Here the CDR3 DNA reads TGCAGTGCTAGCCCGCAGGGGTATCAGCCCCAGCATTTT. Its translation: CSASPQGYQPQHF. The chain joins TRBV20-1 to TRBJ1-5; possible D gene TRBD1, 6 bases. CDR1 and CDR2 from the germline V gene are DFQATT and SNEGSKA (reference sequence). The CDR3 has 13 amino acids. Trimming left V 3 bases short and J 5 bases short, with 11 bases between.

The chain couples TRBV19 to TRBJ1-1; the D gene is possibly TRBD1 (6 bases). CDR1 and CDR2 from the germline V gene are LNHDA and SQIVND (reference sequence). V lost 1 base to trimming and J lost 6 bases, with 12 bases between them. This CDR3 is 14 amino acids long. CDR3 residues: CASSIVGGLSEAFF. CDR3 coding DNA: TGTGCCAGTAGTATAGTGGGGGGGCTCTCTGAAGCTTTCTTT.

V and J are TRBV2 and TRBJ2-7; 12 bases fit TRBD2. CDR1 SNHLY and CDR2 FYNNEI come from the germline V gene. Trimming took 6 bases from V and 4 from J; bases not matched to a gene: 10. CDR3 length equals 16 residues. DNA for the CDR3: TGTGCCAGCAGCCCCGGGACTAGCGGGCCATGGTACGAGCAGTACTTC. Its protein is CASSPGTSGPWYEQYF.

The chain is built from TRBV20-1 and TRBJ2-2; 7 nucleotides line up with TRBD2. Trimming took 1 base from V and 6 from J; bases not matched to a gene: 2. Per the germline V gene, CDR1 is DFQATT and CDR2 is SNEGSKA (reference sequence). This CDR3 contains 13 residues. CDR3 sequence reads: CSARGGLAGELFF. The CDR3 DNA is TGCAGTGCTAGAGGCGGACTAGCCGGGGAGCTGTTTTTT.

The CDR3 sequence is CSVGQGTEGYTF. The CDR3 region has the DNA TGCAGCGTTGGGCAGGGGACGGAGGGCTACACCTTC. V and J are TRBV29-1 and TRBJ1-2; tentatively, D is TRBD1 (6 bases). The germline V and J ends were trimmed by 4 bases and 8 bases, with 14 bases remaining between them. The CDR3 has 12 residues. Germline assignment: CDR1 SQVTM and CDR2 ANQGSEA.

The chain uses TRBV5-5 and TRBJ2-3; TRBD1 might be the D (6 bases). Germline V gives CDR1 SGHKS, CDR2 YYEKEE (reference sequence). CDR3 length equals 14 residues. The germline V and J ends were trimmed by 4 bases and 6 bases, with 15 bases remaining between them. CDR3 region: CASSIGTPGDTQYF. The CDR3 region has the DNA TGTGCCAGCAGCATCGGGACACCGGGGGATACGCAGTATTTT.

The chain combines TRBV5-6 with TRBJ1-2, with 10 bases aligning to TRBD1. Per the germline V gene, CDR1 is SGHDT and CDR2 is YYEEEE. The CDR3 runs to 14 residues. V was pared by 7 bases and J by 6 bases, with 9 bases of the junction left unmatched. In nucleotides, the CDR3 is TGTGCCAGCGGAGAGTCCGGGACAGGGGATGGCTACACCTTC. Protein: CASGESGTGDGYTF. Full variable domain (rest looked up from reference TRBV5-6 and TRBJ1-2): DAGVTQSPTHLIKTRGQQVTLRCSPKSGHDTVSWYQQALGQGPQFIFQYYEEEERQRGNFPDRFSGHQFPNYSSELNVNALLLGDSALYLCASGESGTGDGYTFGSGTRLTVV.

The chain uses TRBV20-1 and TRBJ1-2; the match to TRBD1 covers 9 bases. Germline CDR1 reads DFQATT; CDR2 reads SNEGSKA (reference sequence). Losses at the gene ends were 0 bases for V and 2 bases for J; bases not matched to a gene: 4. The CDR3 sequence is 15 residues long. CDR3 sequence reads: CSARDKGQGNYGYTF. The DNA for the CDR3 is TGCAGTGCTAGAGATAAGGGACAGGGCAACTATGGCTACACCTTC.

This clonotype was seen repeatedly, ten times or more. This chain connects TRBV29-1 to TRBJ2-7; a weak D match, TRBD1 (6 bases). Germline CDR1 reads SQVTM; CDR2 reads ANQGSEA. The CDR3 runs 11 residues. The V end was cut by 7 bases, the J end by 6 bases, with 13 bases between. In nucleotides, the CDR3 is TGCAGCGCTATGACAGGCGTCGAGCAGTACGTC. It specifies CSAMTGVEQYV.

The chain uses TRBV29-1 and TRBJ2-7; D is undetermined. The CDR3 runs to 13 residues. V was shortened by 4 bases and J by 0 bases, with 10 bases between the two germline ends. Germline V gene lookup returns CDR1 SQVTM and CDR2 ANQGSEA. DNA for the CDR3: TGCAGCGTTGTCCCTCCCAGCTCCTACGAGCAGTACTTC. Translation gives CSVVPPSSYEQYF.

This clonotype was seen once. The chain links TRBV10-1 to TRBJ2-5; D gene uncertain. Trimming cost V 2 bases and J 1 base, with 8 bases left between them. The length of the CDR3 is 14 residues. CDR1 is WNHNN and CDR2 is SYGVQD in the germline V gene (reference sequence). The CDR3 is CASSENGLQETQYF. Written as DNA, the CDR3 is TGCGCCAGCAGTGAGAACGGCCTCCAAGAGACCCAGTACTTC.

The chain employs TRBV20-1 and TRBJ1-5, with a weak D call TRBD1 (6 bases). The CDR3 is 14 amino acids. The V and J ends lost 3 bases and 6 bases respectively, with 15 bases between them. Germline V gene lookup returns CDR1 DFQATT and CDR2 SNEGSKA (reference sequence). CDR3 amino acids: CSASRGNPLQPQHF. CDR3 DNA: TGCAGTGCTAGTAGGGGGAACCCCCTTCAGCCCCAGCATTTT.

This clonotype was picked up a small number of times. A much larger clone differs by one base, so this may be a read error. V gene TRBV5-5 combines with J gene TRBJ2-6; a weak D match, TRBD2 (5 bases). The V gene lost 0 bases and the J gene lost 2 bases, with 6 bases spanning the gap. CDR1 and CDR2 from the germline V gene are SGHKS and YYEKEE (reference sequence). This CDR3 is built from 15 residues. CDR3 region: CASSLDGAGANVLTF. The CDR3 coding sequence is TGTGCCAGCAGCTTGGACGGGGCTGGGGCCAACGTCCTGACTTTC.

The chain uses TRBV4-2 and TRBJ1-3; D gene unclear. Germline values: CDR1 LGHNA, CDR2 YNFKEQ. V lost 1 base and J 4 bases, leaving 14 bases between the germline ends. This CDR3 has 16 residues. The CDR3 DNA is TGTGCCAGCAGCCAAGGGCTATTGGGGTTGGGAAACACCATATATTTT. Residues: CASSQGLLGLGNTIYF.